This entry lists 6 T cell receptor beta chains sequenced from one sample in a study of prognosis after radiotherapy for stage I lung cancer. Researchers used two-round multiplex PCR to amplify TCR beta CDR3 starting from genomic DNA. The use of primers specific to each TRBV and TRBJ gene characterized first-round PCR. Via MiXCR, TCRdb re-called the multiplex PCR reads, giving one row per CDR3 protein. Found here are roughly 30,000 distinct CDR3 sequences, about 31% of them singletons; the top ten hold 27%. The sample in question was PBMCs, obtained before or after stereotactic body radiation therapy (not recorded which). These receptors came from a donor aged 50 or older with non-small cell lung cancer.

This clonotype has a count of ten or more. This rearrangement joins TRBV15 to TRBJ2-1; 7 positions match TRBD1. This CDR3 has 16 residues. The ends lost 2 bases at V and 4 bases at J; junction bases unmatched: 8. CDR1 and CDR2 (germline): LNHNV, YYDKDF (reference sequence). CDR3 protein: CATSRTTGWGYNEQFF. The CDR3 nucleotides read TGTGCCACCAGCAGAACGACAGGGTGGGGGTACAATGAGCAGTTCTTC.

This clonotype was recorded many times. Written as DNA, the CDR3 is TGTGCCAGCAGCGTCTCTAGCGGCAATGAGCAGTTCTTC. Translating it yields CASSVSSGNEQFF. The chain couples TRBV11-1 to TRBJ2-1; 7 positions match TRBD2. This CDR3 comprises 13 residues. The junction had 4 bases not matched to a gene; V was cut back by 5 bases and J by 6 bases. Germline CDR1 is SGHAT and CDR2 is FQDESV (reference sequence).

This clonotype is medium-sized (0.01 to 0.1%) in the sample. J is TRBJ1-6 and V is TRBV5-1; D possibly corresponds to TRBD1 (5 bases). This CDR3 region has 15 residues. V shed 1 base and J shed 5 bases, with 10 bases lying between them. From germline, CDR1 is SGHRS and CDR2 YFSETQ. Here the CDR3 DNA reads TGCGCCAGCAGCTTGAGGGGCCGCAATAATTCACCCCTCCACTTT. Protein product: CASSLRGRNNSPLHF.

This clonotype has ten or more counts. The chain carries TRBV7-2 and TRBJ2-5, with TRBD1 identical over 7 bases. The CDR3 sequence is 16 residues long. The V segment lost 5 bases and the J segment 1 base; nucleotides outside the gene matches: 10. In germline, CDR1 is SGHTA, CDR2 FQGNSA. The DNA for the CDR3 is TGTGCCAGCAGCCTCCGGACAGGCGCGAGCCAAGAGACCCAGTACTTC. Amino acid sequence: CASSLRTGASQETQYF.

This clonotype was recorded at least ten times. This chain connects TRBV28 to TRBJ2-2; 10 bases are a match to TRBD1. CDR3 length equals 18 residues. Germline assignment: CDR1 MDHEN and CDR2 SYDVKM. With V trimmed by 3 bases and J by 3 bases, 10 bases remained unmatched. The CDR3: CASSFGTGVLKDTGELFF. CDR3 bases: TGTGCCAGCAGTTTCGGGACAGGGGTCCTGAAGGACACCGGGGAGCTGTTTTTT.

This sequence joins TRBV10-3 and TRBJ2-2; 10 bases are a match to TRBD1. The germline gives CDR1 ENHRY, CDR2 SYGVKD. The CDR3 has 16 residues. The V gene end was trimmed by 6 bases and the J gene end by 6 bases; junction bases not matched to a gene: 10. CDR3 residues: CAIRSPGQGYSGELFF. Here the CDR3 DNA reads TGTGCCATCAGATCCCCGGGACAGGGGTATTCCGGGGAGCTGTTTTTT.